The 32 T cell receptor beta chains in this list originate from one sample, sequenced in a study of CD8+CD57+ T cells in acquired aplastic anemia. Genomic DNA served as template for TCR beta VDJ and CDR3 profiling. Each CDR3 protein is one row after TCRdb ran MiXCR on the reads. The sample lists around 200,000 distinct CDR3 sequences, about 62% occurring once. Selection for sequencing was limited to patients who had shown CD8+CD57+ cell expansion by flow cytometry. What was sequenced was sorted CD4+, CD8+, or CD8+CD57+ T cells (not recorded which) from PBMCs. The source of these receptors is a human donor with aplastic anemia.

This clonotype was seen ten or more times. The chain carries TRBV12-3 or TRBV12-4 and TRBJ2-2; D unclear. Trimming left V 1 base short and J 1 base short, with 10 bases between. The CDR3 spans 16 residues. CDR3 nucleotide sequence: TGTGCCAGCAGTTTAGAAACGACTGGGAACACCGGGGAGCTGTTTTTT. Residues: CASSLETTGNTGELFF.

The chain joins TRBV7-9 to TRBJ2-1, with D perhaps matching TRBD2 (6 bases). The germline V gene has CDR1 SEHNR and CDR2 FQNEAQ (reference sequence). Trimming left V 6 bases short and J 0 bases short, with 12 bases between. The CDR3 is 15 residues long. The CDR3 DNA follows: TGTGCCAGCAGATTGGGGGGTAGCTCCTACAATGAGCAGTTCTTC. It is translated as CASRLGGSSYNEQFF.

As to this clonotype: This may arise from a read error, as a much more abundant clone is one base away. The chain is built from TRBV30 and TRBJ1-6; no clear D. CDR3 length: 13 residues. Trimming left V 0 bases short and J 5 bases short, with 5 bases between. Germline-derived CDR1 and CDR2 are GTSNPN and SVGIG (reference sequence). The CDR3, as DNA: TGTGCCTGGAGTGTGGCCAATAATTCACCCCTCCACTTT. This encodes CAWSVANNSPLHF.

This clonotype was picked up one time. An end of the junction does not agree with germline; a read error may underlie this. The V call is TRBV14, the J call TRBJ2-1; D call uncertain. In germline, CDR1 is SGHDN, CDR2 FVKESK. The CDR3 covers 17 residues. The CDR3 is CASGHAPPNGLRNEQFF. CDR3 in DNA: TGTGCCAGCGGCCACGCACCCCCCAACGGGCTTCGCAATGAGCAGTTCTTC.

The rearrangement uses TRBV29-1 and TRBJ1-1, with a weak D call TRBD1 (6 bases). The ends were cut back, 6 bases at V and 10 bases at J, with 12 bases in the middle. Germline-derived CDR1 and CDR2 are SQVTM and ANQGSEA. The CDR3 is 10 amino acids. DNA of the CDR3: TGCAGCGTAGAGGGGGTTGGAGCTTTCTTT. It specifies CSVEGVGAFF.

This chain joins TRBV5-1 and TRBJ2-1; tentatively, D is TRBD1 or TRBD2 (5 bases each). Germline V CDR1 and CDR2: SGHRS, YFSETQ. Trimming cost V 2 bases and J 4 bases, with 16 bases left between them. This CDR3 contains 16 residues. CDR3 residues: CASSFYQSEGYNEQFF. The CDR3 DNA reads TGCGCCAGCAGCTTTTATCAGAGCGAGGGGTACAATGAGCAGTTCTTC.

With respect to this clonotype: A much larger clonotype is one base distant, so this may be a read error. The gene calls are TRBV11-2 and TRBJ2-7; 10 bases map to TRBD1. Germline V gene data show CDR1 as SGHAT and CDR2 as FQNNGV. The CDR3 spans 16 residues. The V gene end was trimmed by 5 bases and the J gene end by 5 bases; junction bases not matched to a gene: 12. CDR3 nucleotide sequence: TGTGCCAGCAGCCGGTGCCGGGACAGGGGATGGCACGAGCAGTACTTC. Its protein is CASSRCRDRGWHEQYF.

This clonotype was seen more than once but under ten times. V usage is TRBV7-2 and J usage is TRBJ2-7; D perhaps matches TRBD1 (6 bases). V was clipped by 6 bases and J by 0 bases, with 9 bases between them. This CDR3 region has 13 residues. Per the germline V gene, CDR1 is SGHTA and CDR2 is FQGNSA. CDR3 DNA sequence: TGTGCCAGCAGTCTCAGGGGCTCCTACGAGCAGTACTTC. It is translated as CASSLRGSYEQYF. Full variable domain (missing parts from reference TRBV7-2 and TRBJ2-7): GAGVSQSPSNKVTEKGKDVELRCDPISGHTALYWYRQSLGQGLEFLIYFQGNSAPDKSGLPSDRFSAERTGGSVSTLTIQRTQQEDSAVYLCASSLRGSYEQYFGPGTRLTVT.

The V gene is TRBV29-1, the J gene TRBJ2-3, with 12 positions matching TRBD1. V was clipped by 3 bases and J by 4 bases; unmatched bases: 5. This CDR3 region has 15 residues. The germline V gene has CDR1 SQVTM and CDR2 ANQGSEA. For the CDR3, the DNA is TGCAGCGTTGACGGGACAGGGGGCGAGGCAGATACGCAGTATTTT. Its protein is CSVDGTGGEADTQYF.

V and J are TRBV20-1 and TRBJ2-3; a possible D gene is TRBD1 (6 bases). V shed 2 bases and J shed 0 bases, with 12 bases lying between them. The CDR3 contains 15 residues. Germline lookup yields CDR1 DFQATT and CDR2 SNEGSKA (reference sequence). This CDR3 reads CSARLGQSSTDTQYF. The DNA of the CDR3 is TGCAGTGCTAGACTTGGACAGTCTAGCACAGATACGCAGTATTTT.

This clonotype was recorded only once. The V gene is TRBV2, the J gene TRBJ2-7; D gene ambiguous. The germline V gene encodes CDR1 SNHLY and CDR2 FYNNEI. This CDR3 is 12 amino acids long. V gave up 1 base and J gave up 6 bases, with 7 bases separating them. DNA of the CDR3: TGTGCCAGCAGTGAAGGCGGAAGCGAGCAGTACTTC. Protein product: CASSEGGSEQYF.

The chain employs TRBV19 and TRBJ1-2, with D tentatively TRBD1 (5 bases). V was trimmed by 9 bases and J by 3 bases, leaving 14 bases between them. Looked up from germline, CDR1 is LNHDA and CDR2 is SQIVND (reference sequence). This CDR3 comprises 13 residues. The CDR3 DNA is TGTGCCAGCAGAAGGGACGGCGACTATGGCTACACCTTC. This sequence encodes CASRRDGDYGYTF.

This clonotype occurred a few times. The V call is TRBV25-1, the J call TRBJ1-4, with TRBD1 matching 7 bases. The CDR3 contains 15 residues. The ends lost 7 bases at V and 5 bases at J; junction bases unmatched: 10. Germline values: CDR1 MGHDK, CDR2 SYGVNS. CDR3 sequence: CASNLRQGRNEKLFF. In nucleotides, the CDR3 is TGTGCCAGCAACCTCCGACAGGGCAGAAATGAAAAACTGTTTTTT.

This clonotype was recorded at least ten times. The rearrangement uses TRBV3-1 and TRBJ2-5; 11 nucleotides line up with TRBD2. Trimming took 4 bases from V and 2 from J; bases not matched to a gene: 6. There are 16 residues in the CDR3. The V gene's germline CDR1 is LGHDT and CDR2 YNNKEL (reference sequence). The chain's CDR3 is CASSPTSGGQQETQYF. The CDR3 DNA is TGTGCCAGCAGCCCAACTAGCGGGGGCCAACAAGAGACCCAGTACTTC.

The chain links TRBV29-1 to TRBJ2-3; TRBD1 aligns across 9 bases. From germline, CDR1 is SQVTM and CDR2 ANQGSEA. The CDR3 totals 15 residues. V shed 1 base, J shed 4 bases, and the junction held 6 bases outside the gene matches. In nucleotides, the CDR3 is TGCAGCGTTGAAGTACGGGACAGGGCCCCAGATACGCAGTATTTT. This translates into CSVEVRDRAPDTQYF.

This sequence joins TRBV2 and TRBJ1-1, with D perhaps matching TRBD1 (5 bases). This CDR3 spans 11 amino acids. Per the germline V gene, CDR1 is SNHLY and CDR2 is FYNNEI. Trimming took off 10 bases at V and 10 bases at J, with 16 bases between the two ends. The CDR3: CATPRGSGAFF. The CDR3 DNA sequence: TGTGCCACCCCTCGGGGCAGTGGAGCTTTCTTT.

V and J are TRBV25-1 and TRBJ2-7; D gene uncertain. CDR1 and CDR2 (germline): MGHDK, SYGVNS. CDR3 length: 13 residues. Trimming shortened V by 2 bases and J by 3 bases, and 8 bases separated the two germline ends. The CDR3 protein is CASSEGIDYEQYF. The DNA for the CDR3 is TGTGCCAGCAGTGAAGGAATAGACTACGAGCAGTACTTC.

This chain uses TRBV7-2 with TRBJ2-7; 8 bases agree with TRBD2. Germline lookup yields CDR1 SGHTA and CDR2 FQGNSA. This CDR3 spans 15 amino acids. With 2 bases clipped from V and 4 bases from J, the junction kept 7 bases outside the gene matches. The CDR3 bases are TGTGCCAGCAGCTTACAGAGCGGGAGAGCATACGAGCAGTACTTC. Residues: CASSLQSGRAYEQYF.

The chain recombines TRBV20-1 with TRBJ1-5, with TRBD1 matching over 7 bases. V gave up 5 bases and J gave up 5 bases; unmatched junction bases: 9. Germline CDR1 is DFQATT and CDR2 is SNEGSKA (reference sequence). The CDR3 is 14 residues long. CDR3 sequence reads: CSAPTGAGHQPQHF. DNA for the CDR3: TGCAGTGCTCCCACAGGGGCTGGTCATCAGCCCCAGCATTTT.

V gene TRBV24-1 combines with J gene TRBJ2-1; tentatively, D is TRBD1 (6 bases). CDR3 length: 12 residues. Trimming removed 1 base at V and 15 bases at J, with 12 bases between. The germline gives CDR1 KGHDR, CDR2 SFDVKD. This CDR3 reads CATSDFRGDPFF. As DNA, the CDR3 is TGTGCCACCAGTGATTTCAGGGGAGATCCGTTCTTC.

The chain is built from TRBV7-9 and TRBJ2-5; possibly TRBD2 for D (7 bases). The CDR3 consists of 14 residues. Between the trimmed V and J ends, which lost 7 bases and 2 bases, there was a span of 14 bases. Germline CDR1 is SEHNR and CDR2 is FQNEAQ (reference sequence). The CDR3 reads CASMAGARQETQYF. The CDR3 DNA is TGTGCCAGCATGGCGGGGGCGAGGCAAGAGACCCAGTACTTC.

V and J are TRBV9 and TRBJ1-2, with no clear D. Deletions cut 4 bases from V and 0 bases from J, with 13 bases between. CDR3 size: 15 residues. Germline loops: CDR1 SGDLS, CDR2 YYNGEE. CDR3: CASSPSSEANYGYTF. The CDR3 DNA follows: TGTGCCAGCAGCCCCTCTTCGGAGGCTAACTATGGCTACACCTTC.

The chain combines TRBV9 with TRBJ1-3; TRBD1 matches at 7 bases. V gave up 4 bases and J gave up 0 bases; unmatched junction bases: 7. Per germline, CDR1 SGDLS and CDR2 YYNGEE. CDR3 length: 16 residues. Written as DNA, the CDR3 is TGTGCCAGCAGCAGACAGGGACAGAGCTCTGGAAACACCATATATTTT. This sequence encodes CASSRQGQSSGNTIYF.

The sample holds many counts of this clonotype. This chain joins TRBV6-6 and TRBJ1-5; D is unclear. Germline-derived CDR1 and CDR2 are MNHNY and SVGAGI (reference sequence). V shed 4 bases and J shed 1 base, with 8 bases lying between them. The CDR3 contains 14 residues. The CDR3 spells CASSSPESNQPQHF. The CDR3 DNA reads as TGTGCCAGCAGTTCCCCGGAGAGCAATCAGCCCCAGCATTTT.

The chain couples TRBV7-8 to TRBJ1-6; D is undetermined. V dropped 0 bases and J dropped 3 bases, with 6 bases sitting between them. Germline V gene lookup returns CDR1 SGHVS and CDR2 FQNEAQ. This CDR3 is 15 amino acids long. CDR3 in amino acids: CASSLARDYNSPLHF. As DNA, the CDR3 is TGTGCCAGCAGCTTAGCGAGGGACTATAATTCACCCCTCCACTTT.

This clonotype was recorded many times. The V gene is TRBV6-6, the J gene TRBJ2-1; 9 positions match TRBD2. V trimming: 0 bases; J trimming: 12 bases; junction bases outside the gene matches: 6. The CDR3 runs to 14 residues. Germline V CDR1 and CDR2: MNHNY, SVGAGI (reference sequence). The chain's CDR3 is CASSYSGGLAGQFF. The CDR3 DNA reads TGTGCCAGCAGTTACTCGGGGGGACTAGCTGGGCAGTTCTTC.

The rearrangement links TRBV7-6 to TRBJ1-1, with a tentative D call TRBD1 (6 bases). The germline V and J ends were trimmed by 1 base and 7 bases, with 10 bases remaining between them. There are 13 residues in the CDR3. CDR1 and CDR2 from the germline V gene are SGHVS and FNYEAQ. CDR3 amino acids: CASSLGDNVEAFF. The CDR3 DNA follows: TGTGCCAGCAGCTTAGGGGACAATGTTGAAGCTTTCTTT.

The chain has TRBV15 and TRBJ2-7; the match to TRBD1 covers 9 bases. This CDR3 spans 16 amino acids. Germline CDR1 and CDR2: LNHNV and YYDKDF (reference sequence). With V trimmed by 3 bases and J by 4 bases, 10 bases remained unmatched. The DNA for the CDR3 is TGTGCCACCAGCAGGGCCGGGACAGGGACCCTGTACGAGCAGTACTTC. Encoded protein: CATSRAGTGTLYEQYF.

The chain joins TRBV11-2 to TRBJ2-5; maybe TRBD1 (5 bases). V was clipped by 1 base and J by 5 bases, with 11 bases between them. The CDR3 runs 14 residues. CDR1 and CDR2 from the germline V gene are SGHAT and FQNNGV. The CDR3 is CASSLAGFRETQYF. In nucleotides, the CDR3 is TGTGCCAGCAGCTTAGCAGGGTTTCGGGAGACCCAGTACTTC.

V gene TRBV7-9 combines with J gene TRBJ2-5; a weak D match, TRBD1 (6 bases). V lost 5 bases, J lost 1 base, and 14 bases lay in between. The CDR3 runs to 15 residues. Germline V lookup: CDR1 SEHNR, CDR2 FQNEAQ (reference sequence). This chain's CDR3 is CASSERVRGQETQYF. In nucleotides, the CDR3 is TGTGCCAGCAGCGAAAGAGTCAGGGGCCAAGAGACCCAGTACTTC.

This chain uses TRBV7-2 with TRBJ2-3; the D gene could be TRBD1 or TRBD2 (5 bases each). The CDR3 consists of 17 residues. Looked up from germline, CDR1 is SGHTA and CDR2 is FQGNSA. V lost 1 base and J 6 bases, leaving 20 bases between the germline ends. The CDR3 region is CASSLVAFGRDGDTQYF. In nucleotides, the CDR3 is TGTGCCAGCAGCTTAGTAGCCTTCGGTAGGGACGGGGATACGCAGTATTTT.

This clonotype was picked up a small number of times. The chain combines TRBV15 with TRBJ2-7; 10 positions match TRBD1. In germline, CDR1 is LNHNV, CDR2 YYDKDF (reference sequence). J was trimmed by 0 bases and V by 5 bases; bases with no gene match: 13. The CDR3 is 18 amino acids. The CDR3 coding sequence is TGTGCCACCAGCCCAGGGACAGGGGAGACTTTCAGCTCCTACGAGCAGTACTTC. It encodes CATSPGTGETFSSYEQYF.